Included here is one T cell receptor beta chain sequence, with context. This specimen comes from a study of Graves' ophthalmopathy and Graves' hyperthyroidism. The CDR3 has 12 amino acids. Per the germline V gene, CDR1 is MNHEY and CDR2 is SMNVEV (reference sequence). V was pared by 3 bases and J by 6 bases, with 9 bases between. PBMCs had their origin in fresh peripheral blood (approximately 10 ml). Transcripts of RNA were the source for amplifying TCR beta CDR3 regions. Following a first-round RT-PCR that used HTBI primers, a second-round multiplex PCR was carried out. MiXCR, applied by TCRdb to the multiplex PCR reads, yields one record per CDR3 protein. The top ten clones hold approximately 6.5% of a sample with 680,000 or so distinct CDR3 sequences, 22% of them seen once.

This TCR was sampled from a woman between 18 and 29 years old with stable Graves' hyperthyroidism. Some clones in this sample may be carry-over from other donors' samples. J is TRBJ2-7 and V is TRBV27, with D unclear. The material sequenced was peripheral blood. Here the CDR3 reads CASSLVILEQYF. CDR3 nucleotide sequence: TGTGCCAGCAGTTTGGTAATCCTCGAGCAGTACTTC.